This TCR beta chain stems from a study of cytomegalovirus exposure and HLA in healthy donors (dated by TCRdb to about 2017). Turning to the overall study: An earlier analysis of roughly 630 of the donors reported 250 to 300 Gb of sequence data and more than 90 million unique TCR beta sequences from about 179 million T cells. An early release that covered more than 550 HLA-typed donors contained about 290 gigabases of sequencing data and some 87 million unique TCR sequences. Among the roughly 410 genotyped donors, about 83% belonged to the genetic ancestry cluster associated with self-reported Caucasian donors. The aim of the study was to test whether cataloging public T cell receptors could identify signatures of past pathogen exposure. The T cell repertoires of 666 subjects were profiled by immunosequencing and related to cytomegalovirus serostatus. A separate validation cohort of roughly 130 different subjects was used in addition to the 666-subject first cohort. To predict cytomegalovirus infection status, the study brought together high-throughput TCR immunosequencing, statistical association of individual TCRs with disease status, and machine learning. To study patterns of TCR occurrence, a later analysis re-analyzed previously published TCR beta repertoires from around 670 donors and added high-resolution HLA genotyping. The later analysis used no new phenotypic data to find candidate immune exposures, relying instead on TCR beta sequences and their occurrence across donors. To decide whether each TCR beta V gene segment behaved as functional or pseudogenic, an earlier analysis of some 600 of the donors relied on high-throughput TCR beta sequencing. Donor age, sex, ethnicity and CMV serostatus were compiled alongside the repertoire data. A later genetic analysis took genome-wide SNP genotypes for 398 of the 666 donors and used that subset as a discovery cohort. Every repertoire in the discovery cohort had been generated on one and the same sequencing platform. Both class I and class II loci were covered by HLA typing, at four-digit resolution. Typing coverage varied by locus: roughly 629-630 donors for A, B, C, DRB1 and DQB1; roughly 560 for DQA1; more than 600 for DPA1; around 490 for DPB1. Because of strong linkage in the cohort, four to six DR-DQ haplotypes were treated as single units for association and clustering. Among almost 400 genotyped donors of the cohort, an average of approximately 240,000 unique TCR beta nucleotide sequences were sequenced per donor, roughly 18% of them non-productive. Study-level results and caveats: A few of the identified cytomegalovirus-associated TCR beta chains were confirmed in vitro to be specific for cytomegalovirus antigens. When HLA alleles, especially DR and DQ, strongly co-occurred, attributing TCR associations to individual alleles was difficult. In a later analysis, most CMV-associated TCR beta chains were found to appear HLA-restricted, with HLA associations seemingly driven largely by CMV exposure. V-gene and J-gene trimming of TCR beta chains was associated with a missense DCLRE1C variant in a later genetic analysis, and the association was replicated in an independent cohort. For the cohort, immune exposure information was limited to CMV serostatus. A further reported finding was that TCR beta sequences accurately predicted the HLA-A and HLA-B alleles for most subjects in the first cohort. Some IMGT-functional V segments, including TRBV6-2 and TRBV6-3, could not be told apart with the 87-base-pair reads, so those segments were excluded. Because some donors lacked HLA typing at each locus, the association tests relied only on the typed subset. The authors suggested that the approach could potentially be extended to other disease states and immunological phenotypes. The cohort was sequenced for TCR beta chains only, and without alpha or paired-chain data the features that could be detected were limited. A total of roughly 160 TCR beta chains were listed by the study as associated with cytomegalovirus. In both the original and validation cohorts, the classifier was reported to diagnose cytomegalovirus status with high specificity and sensitivity. The presence/absence analyses assumed that sequencing depth was roughly uniform across donors, and that assumption may not be true. Compared with the approximately 670-donor mean, donors in an Asian-associated ancestry cluster had fewer N-insertions in productive TCRs, according to a later genetic analysis. In a later analysis, the rate of TCR association differed among HLA loci, with DRB1 alleles having the most associated TCRs and HLA-C alleles having the fewest. Specific HLA alleles were associated with 16,951 TCR beta sequences at a false discovery rate of 0.05 in a later analysis. The earlier analysis of approximately 560 of the donors excluded approximately 17 rarely observed V segments, including chromosome 9 orphons, because counts were too low. A later analysis reported that several top co-occurrence clusters appeared linked to parvovirus B19, influenza, CMV and Epstein-Barr virus. In a later analysis, HLA-associated TCR beta chains were found to be more clonally expanded and to have lower generation probabilities than equally common non-associated chains. An earlier analysis of several hundred of the donors showed that most TCR beta V segments appeared in productive rearrangements either about 90% or about 30% of the time, which broadly matched IMGT annotations. Linkage disequilibrium might explain the correlated functional status among segregating V segments, but an unknown experimental factor could not be excluded. Across donors, most TCR sequences were observed very rarely, whereas some public TCRs were present in many individuals. A group of highly shared sequence variants was considered likely to be a technical artifact of the sequencing pipeline.

This clone is a singleton in its sample. This receptor's antigen is unknown. No base qualities exist here, and no much larger clone lies one base off it. Trimming accounts for 8 bases at V and 5 bases at J, while the number of junction bases matched to no gene is 12. The CDR3 sequence holds 15 residues, the cysteine and phenylalanine included. The entry retains the CDR3 DNA only, 45 bases that are in frame from base 1. CDR1 and CDR2, looked up from the germline V gene, are MRHNA and SNTAGT. The cohort comprised 710 or so healthy bone marrow donors. Cohort members were all nominally healthy when sampled, although unrecorded immune exposures were likely present. The donor was CMV seropositive and was included in the group of some 290 seropositive cohort members. Each donor provided a peripheral blood sample, and peripheral blood mononuclear cells were used for TCR beta sequencing. The Qiagen DNeasy Blood Extraction Kit was used to extract genomic DNA from the blood cell samples.

Receptors were amplified or captured by the immunoSEQ multiplex PCR assay. For the multiplex PCR, a mixture combining 60 forward primers for TCR Vbeta segments and 13 reverse primers for TCR Jbeta segments was used. A multiplex PCR assay on genomic DNA amplified the CDR3 region of rearranged TCR beta genes. Amplified TCR beta libraries were sequenced as 87-base-pair reads on the Illumina HiSeq System. From the authors' description of their analysis: Across the 670 or so repertoires, a later analysis counted roughly 84 million unique TCR beta chains, approximately 12 million of which were shared by at least two donors. To remove PCR and sequencing errors, raw reads were error-corrected and collapsed into unique sequences using a nearest-neighbor algorithm that merged closely related sequences. V, D and J gene segments were assigned by aligning CDR3 sequences to IMGT reference sequences. For a sequence to be retained, a match of at least six nucleotides to both a V gene segment and a J gene segment was required. Rearrangements were called productive when the CDR3 lacked stop codons and stayed in frame with V and J; all others were non-productive. CDR3 was defined according to IMGT convention as the region running from the second conserved V-encoded cysteine to the conserved J-encoded phenylalanine. The earlier analysis of roughly 590 of the donors excluded any sequence lacking an unambiguous match to a single V gene segment. In an earlier analysis of some 590 of the donors, V segments were called functional above 56.7% productive rearrangements and were called segregating when the between-donor standard deviation exceeded 5%. To diagnose cytomegalovirus status from the catalog of TCR beta chain sequences, a statistical classification framework was built. V and J gene assignment, in a later analysis, came from comparing TCR nucleotide sequences with IMGT/GENE-DB human TR gene sequences. Using the TCRdist pipeline, a later analysis assigned CDR3 sequences along with most-parsimonious VDJ recombination scenarios. In a later analysis, every TCR beta chain was defined by the combination of its CDR3 amino acid sequence and its V-gene family, and reads without a unique V-gene family were dropped. As a way to deal with suspected cross-contamination and a sequencing artifact, a later analysis dropped approximately 590 nucleotide sequences that were highly shared and had low generation probability. In a later analysis, a clonal expansion index for each public chain was calculated from normalized within-repertoire ranks of inferred template counts. In a later analysis, generation probabilities were computed with a VDJ recombination model fitted to out-of-frame rearrangements, and the resulting probabilities were checked against IGoR. Hypergeometric tests were used in a later analysis to score TCR-TCR, TCR-HLA and TCR-CMV co-occurrence, with a repertoire-size bias correction applied to the TCR pairs. A later analysis estimated false discovery rates by permuting HLA or CMV assignments 20 times. In a later analysis, co-occurring TCRs were grouped using DBSCAN, and TCRdist sequence similarity was added for clustering within HLA-allele-positive subsets. For co-occurrence clustering, repertoires with fewer than 30,000 or more than 120,000 public chains were excluded, along with roughly five repertoires with anomalous nucleotide sharing. This immuneACCESS table, as held by TCRdb, lists in-frame sequences with V and J called but not all clones. Of the missing ones, under half trace to an unresolved V gene in checked studies; the others have no known cause. From that table come the V and J calls and clone size; the DNA was used to work out D and trimming. The sample table holds about 86,000 clones, of which around 79% were seen once. Clones ranked in the top ten supply over 12% of the sample.

This sequence was found in a woman between 40 and 55 years old in good health and CMV-seropositive. The sequenced material came from PBMCs. The V gene is TRBV6-4 and the J gene is TRBJ2-1, and 7 junction bases match TRBD1. The CDR3 corresponds to CASPEQGNVNNEQFF. The DNA sequence is as follows: TGTGCCAGCCCCGAACAGGGGAATGTTAACAATGAGCAGTTCTTC.